The 6 T cell receptor beta chains below come from one sample, sequenced in a study of blood T cells in healthy people across ages. Using a J-beta primer mix together with a sample-barcoded 5' primer, a second PCR was run for 7 to 11 cycles. TCRdb redid the calling of the 5' RACE reads with MiXCR, one entry per CDR3 protein. Here the sample spans over a million distinct CDR3 sequences, around 59% being singletons. Sequencing was done on a sample of blood. Every receptor here comes from a man younger than 35 in good health.

This sequence joins TRBV27 and TRBJ2-5; 10 positions match TRBD2. V lost 5 bases and J lost 7; bases outside the gene matches: 4. The CDR3 totals 13 residues. From germline, CDR1 is MNHEY and CDR2 SMNVEV (reference sequence). CDR3 bases: TGTGCCAGCAGTCTTCAGCGGGAGGGGACCCAGTACTTC. Protein product: CASSLQREGTQYF.

This clonotype was counted only a few times. The V and J genes are TRBV29-1 and TRBJ2-1; unclear D gene. Germline CDR1 SQVTM, CDR2 ANQGSEA. The V end lost 6 bases, the J end lost 6 bases, and 12 bases lay between the germline ends. CDR3 length equals 12 residues. CDR3 region: CSVRRGSNEQFF. The CDR3 nucleotides read TGCAGCGTAAGACGCGGATCCAATGAGCAGTTCTTC.

This chain joins TRBV6-2 or TRBV6-3 and TRBJ1-5; tentatively, D is TRBD1 (6 bases). The CDR3 is 15 residues long. Germline assignment: CDR1 MNHEY and CDR2 SVGEGT. The V and J ends lost 2 bases and 5 bases respectively, with 13 bases between them. CDR3 in amino acids: CASSYDTYRDQPQHF. The DNA for the CDR3 is TGTGCCAGCAGTTACGATACCTACAGGGATCAGCCCCAGCATTTT.

The V and J genes are TRBV12-3 or TRBV12-4 and TRBJ2-5; TRBD2 aligns across 8 bases. The end of the DNA fits TRBJ2-7 better, so the J call may be wrong. The CDR3 spans 15 residues. CDR3 nucleotides: TGTGCCAGCAGAGCCGGGAAACTAGCGGACTACGAGCAGTACTTC. Translation: CASRAGKLADYEQYF.

This clonotype has just a few counts. J is TRBJ2-7 and V is TRBV20-1; D call uncertain. Trimming shortened V by 5 bases and J by 0 bases, and 17 bases separated the two germline ends. The CDR3 sequence is 15 residues long. Germline V lookup: CDR1 DFQATT, CDR2 SNEGSKA (reference sequence). The chain's CDR3 is CSAPLLGRNSYEQYF. The CDR3 DNA reads TGCAGTGCTCCCCTCCTAGGGCGGAACTCCTACGAGCAGTACTTC.

This clonotype has more than one count but fewer than ten. The CDR3 sequence: CASSLDGQPTDTQYF. DNA for the CDR3: TGTGCCAGCAGCTTAGACGGACAGCCGACAGATACGCAGTATTTT. The gene calls are TRBV11-2 and TRBJ2-3; tentatively, D is TRBD1 (6 bases). V was clipped by 0 bases and J by 3 bases, with 10 bases between them. Germline lookup yields CDR1 SGHAT and CDR2 FQNNGV. The CDR3 consists of 15 residues.